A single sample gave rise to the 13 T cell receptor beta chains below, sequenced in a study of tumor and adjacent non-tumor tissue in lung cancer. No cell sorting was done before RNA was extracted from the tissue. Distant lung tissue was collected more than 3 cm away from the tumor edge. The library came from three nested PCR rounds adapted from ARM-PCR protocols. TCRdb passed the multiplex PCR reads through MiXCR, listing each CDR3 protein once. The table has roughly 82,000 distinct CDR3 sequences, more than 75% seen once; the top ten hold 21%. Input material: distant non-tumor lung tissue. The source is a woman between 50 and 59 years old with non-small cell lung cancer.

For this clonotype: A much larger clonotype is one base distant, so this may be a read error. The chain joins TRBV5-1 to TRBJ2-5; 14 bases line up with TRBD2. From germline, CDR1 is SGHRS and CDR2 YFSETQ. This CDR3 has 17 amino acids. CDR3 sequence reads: CVSSPGLAGGSGETQYF. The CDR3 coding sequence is TGCGTCAGCAGCCCTGGACTAGCGGGAGGATCAGGGGAGACCCAGTACTTC.

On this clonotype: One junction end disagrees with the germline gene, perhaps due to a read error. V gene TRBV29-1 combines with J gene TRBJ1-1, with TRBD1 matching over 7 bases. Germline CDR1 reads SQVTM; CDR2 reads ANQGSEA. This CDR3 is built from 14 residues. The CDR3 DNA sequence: TGCAGCATTGAGGGTGGACAGGACAACACTGAAGCTTTCTTT. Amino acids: CSIEGGQDNTEAFF.

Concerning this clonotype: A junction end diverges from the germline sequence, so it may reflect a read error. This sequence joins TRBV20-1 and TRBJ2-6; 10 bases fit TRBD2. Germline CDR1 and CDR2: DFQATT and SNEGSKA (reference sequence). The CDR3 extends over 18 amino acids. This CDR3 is CSARSPAGGPSGANVPSF. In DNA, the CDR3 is TGCAGTGCCCGAAGTCCAGCGGGAGGGCCCTCTGGGGCCAACGTCCCGTCTTTC.

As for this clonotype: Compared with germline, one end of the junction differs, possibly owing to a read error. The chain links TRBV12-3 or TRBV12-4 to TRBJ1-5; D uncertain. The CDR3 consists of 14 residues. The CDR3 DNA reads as TGTTCCAGCAAAACAAAAGGCGGGGATCAGACCCAACATTTT. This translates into CSSKTKGGDQTQHF.

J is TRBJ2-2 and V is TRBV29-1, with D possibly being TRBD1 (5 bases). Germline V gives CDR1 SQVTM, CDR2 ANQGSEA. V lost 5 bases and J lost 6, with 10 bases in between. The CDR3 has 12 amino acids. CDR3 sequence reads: CSVKIGAGELFF. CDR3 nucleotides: TGCAGCGTTAAAATAGGGGCCGGGGAGCTGTTTTTT.

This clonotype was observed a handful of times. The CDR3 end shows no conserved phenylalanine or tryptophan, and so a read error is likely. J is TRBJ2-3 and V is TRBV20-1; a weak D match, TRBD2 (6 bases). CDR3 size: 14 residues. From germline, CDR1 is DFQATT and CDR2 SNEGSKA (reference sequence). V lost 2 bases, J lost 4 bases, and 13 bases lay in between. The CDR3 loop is CSARSSGIADTQYL. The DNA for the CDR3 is TGCAGTGCTAGAAGTAGCGGAATCGCAGATACGCAGTATTTA.

The CDR3 sequence is CVRSLGLTGTEFDGYTF. The CDR3 DNA reads as TGTGTCAGGAGCTTGGGTCTTACCGGGACCGAGTTTGATGGCTACACCTTC. This chain joins TRBV5-6 and TRBJ1-2; a possible D gene is TRBD1 (5 bases). Germline V CDR1 and CDR2: SGHDT, YYEEEE. This CDR3 is 17 amino acids long.

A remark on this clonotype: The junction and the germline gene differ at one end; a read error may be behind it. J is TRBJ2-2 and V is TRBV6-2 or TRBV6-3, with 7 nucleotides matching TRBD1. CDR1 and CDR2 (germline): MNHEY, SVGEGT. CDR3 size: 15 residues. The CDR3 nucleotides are TGTGCCAGCAGTCGACAGGGAACCGTCACCGGGGAGCTGATTTTC. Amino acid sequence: CASSRQGTVTGELIF.

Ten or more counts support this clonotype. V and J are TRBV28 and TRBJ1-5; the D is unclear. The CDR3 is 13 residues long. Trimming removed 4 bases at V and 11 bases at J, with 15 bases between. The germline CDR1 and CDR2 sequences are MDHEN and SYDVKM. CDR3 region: CASSSHSGATQHF. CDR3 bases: TGTGCCAGCAGTTCCCATTCGGGCGCGACCCAGCATTTT.

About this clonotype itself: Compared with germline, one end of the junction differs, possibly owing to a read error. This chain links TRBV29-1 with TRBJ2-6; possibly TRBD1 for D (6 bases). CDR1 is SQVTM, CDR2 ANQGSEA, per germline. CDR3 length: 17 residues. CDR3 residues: CSVGGHGYFSGANVLTF. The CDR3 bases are TGCAGCGTTGGGGGACATGGTTATTTCTCTGGGGCTAACGTCCTGACTTTC.

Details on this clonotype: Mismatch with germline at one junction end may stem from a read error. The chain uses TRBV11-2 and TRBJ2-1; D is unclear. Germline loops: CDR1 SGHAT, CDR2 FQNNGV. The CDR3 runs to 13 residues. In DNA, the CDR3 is TGTGCCAGAAGCTTAGAGGCTGGAGCTGAGCAGTTCTTC. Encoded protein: CARSLEAGAEQFF.

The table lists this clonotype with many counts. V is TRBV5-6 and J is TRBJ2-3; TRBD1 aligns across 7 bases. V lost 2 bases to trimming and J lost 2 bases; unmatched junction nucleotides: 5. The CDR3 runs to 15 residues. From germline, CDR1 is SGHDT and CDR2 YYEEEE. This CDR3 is CASSFGQAVTDTQYF. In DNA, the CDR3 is TGTGCCAGCAGCTTCGGACAGGCAGTCACAGATACGCAGTATTTT.

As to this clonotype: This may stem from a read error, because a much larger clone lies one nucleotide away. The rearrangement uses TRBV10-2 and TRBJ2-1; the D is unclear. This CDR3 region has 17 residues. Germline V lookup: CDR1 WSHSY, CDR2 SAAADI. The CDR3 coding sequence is TGCGCCGGCAGTTTCGGTCCCCCCCAAAGCTCCTACGATGAGCAGTTCTTC. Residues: CAGSFGPPQSSYDEQFF.